This T cell receptor (beta chain) was observed in a study of T cells in localized non-small cell lung cancer. V gave up 6 bases and J gave up 2 bases, with 11 bases separating them. Per germline, CDR1 SNHLY and CDR2 FYNNEI. This CDR3 region has 13 residues. Sequenced by immunoSEQ multiplex PCR; TCRdb stores in-frame clones only, minus some. The sample records 130,000 or so clones, about 90% being singletons. The rearrangement links TRBV2 to TRBJ2-7; perhaps TRBD1 as D (5 bases). The material was peripheral blood, obtained before any cancer treatment. The sequence was collected from a female donor of 60 years or more with stage I lung adenocarcinoma. The CDR3 spells CASRKTDTYEQYF. CDR3 nucleotide sequence: TGTGCCAGCAGGAAGACAGATACCTACGAGCAGTACTTC.